This TCR beta chain stems from a study of cytomegalovirus exposure and HLA in healthy donors. Study results and caveats: Subsequent analysis found a tendency for first-cohort TCR clusters to co-occur within the roughly 130 validation repertoires. The study recorded some 160 TCR beta chains that were cytomegalovirus-associated.

Comment on this clone: Its antigen is unidentified.

Some clones are missing from TCRdb's copy, which holds only in-frame ones; the method was immunoSEQ multiplex PCR. Counted here are approximately 170,000 clones, more than 70% occurring once; the ten biggest clones make up roughly a tenth. Looked up from germline, CDR1 is MNHEY and CDR2 is SVGAGI. Trimming cost V 4 bases and J 5 bases; bases outside gene matches: 8. The CDR3 runs 14 residues. Sequences were obtained from PBMCs. The sequence came from a man aged 25 to 40 in good health and CMV-seropositive. The genes are TRBV6-5 and TRBJ2-7; 7 bases match TRBD1. CDR3 sequence reads: CASSFDRVRNEQYF. The CDR3 DNA is TGTGCCAGCAGTTTCGACAGGGTGCGGAACGAGCAGTACTTC.